A selection of T cell receptor beta chains follows, all from one sample in a study of blood T cell repertoires in COVID-19. The protocol was immunoSEQ multiplex PCR, while the TCRdb copy is restricted to in-frame clones and leaves out a portion. The data contain approximately 300,000 clones, roughly 90% of them seen just once; the ten biggest clones take up approximately 4.1%. The sequenced sample consisted of PBMCs or T cells enriched from blood (not recorded which). The receptors here all came from a woman in her thirties who had been exposed to COVID-19. The conserved cysteine and the conserved F or W are not part of the CDR3 here. The D gene is left open where the match is weak.

V	D	J	CDR3
TRBV3-1/TRBV3-2	-	TRBJ2-6	ATLGHGRSGANVLT
TRBV7-2	-	TRBJ1-3	ASSFGNPPGNTIY
TRBV4-3	TRBD1	TRBJ1-2	ASSQVEGQGAGYT
TRBV7-6	TRBD1	TRBJ1-1	ASSLAAGGNKAF
TRBV5-1	TRBD1	TRBJ2-6	ASSQSGQPSGANVLT
TRBV7-2	-	TRBJ1-2	ASSLEGFAGDGYT
TRBV7-9	TRBD2	TRBJ2-3	ASSFIAGGGDTQY
TRBV5-8	-	TRBJ1-4	ASSLDQGNEKLF
TRBV19	TRBD1	TRBJ1-4	ASQDRGRVENEKLF
TRBV5-1	TRBD2	TRBJ2-3	ASSTPPGRGARSTDTQY
TRBV5-1	-	TRBJ2-1	ASSLDRRLVNEQF
TRBV5-8	TRBD1	TRBJ2-3	ANRGTGVTDTQY
TRBV5-1	-	TRBJ2-2	ASSLKANGELF
TRBV15	-	TRBJ1-3	ATSRGPGSTIY
TRBV6-1	TRBD1	TRBJ1-6	ASSDPRTGRSYNSPLH
TRBV7-2	-	TRBJ1-3	ASSLAGAGSGNTIY
TRBV19	-	TRBJ1-2	ASSIDLTDYGYT
TRBV5-1	TRBD1	TRBJ1-3	ASSLVTGGSGNTIY
TRBV20-1	TRBD1	TRBJ1-1	SASGGTANTEAF
TRBV7-2	-	TRBJ1-1	ASSTTGTNTEAF
TRBV5-1	-	TRBJ1-2	ASSYGLNYGYT
TRBV6-5	TRBD1	TRBJ1-2	ASSLGTGGYYGYT
TRBV27	-	TRBJ2-7	ASSLRTVPLGEQY
TRBV7-9	-	TRBJ1-2	ASSLETGIGYT
TRBV19	TRBD1	TRBJ1-2	ASSPRTGGAEVGYT
TRBV19	-	TRBJ2-7	ASSPRTDSYEQY
TRBV7-9	TRBD1	TRBJ1-1	ASSSLTGPNTEAF
TRBV16	-	TRBJ2-3	ASSRTDSEDTQY
TRBV12-3/TRBV12-4	-	TRBJ2-5	ASSLGQRETQY
TRBV10-3	TRBD2	TRBJ2-1	AISLAGDYNEQF
TRBV5-4	-	TRBJ1-2	ASSSRLTVTLYGYT